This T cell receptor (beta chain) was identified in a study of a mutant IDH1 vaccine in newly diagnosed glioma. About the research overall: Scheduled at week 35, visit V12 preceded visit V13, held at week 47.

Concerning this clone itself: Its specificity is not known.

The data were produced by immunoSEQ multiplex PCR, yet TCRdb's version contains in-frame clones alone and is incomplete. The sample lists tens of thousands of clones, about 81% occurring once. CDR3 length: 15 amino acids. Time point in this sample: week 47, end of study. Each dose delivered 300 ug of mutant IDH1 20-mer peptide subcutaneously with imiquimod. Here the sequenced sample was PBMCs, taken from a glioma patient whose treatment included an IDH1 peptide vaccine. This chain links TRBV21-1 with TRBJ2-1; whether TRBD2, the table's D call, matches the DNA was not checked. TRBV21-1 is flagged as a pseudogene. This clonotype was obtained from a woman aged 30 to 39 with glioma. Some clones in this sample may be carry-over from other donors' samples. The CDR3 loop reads CASTALARGGNEQFF. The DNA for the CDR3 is TGTGCCAGCACCGCCTTGGCGCGGGGGGGTAATGAGCAGTTCTTC.